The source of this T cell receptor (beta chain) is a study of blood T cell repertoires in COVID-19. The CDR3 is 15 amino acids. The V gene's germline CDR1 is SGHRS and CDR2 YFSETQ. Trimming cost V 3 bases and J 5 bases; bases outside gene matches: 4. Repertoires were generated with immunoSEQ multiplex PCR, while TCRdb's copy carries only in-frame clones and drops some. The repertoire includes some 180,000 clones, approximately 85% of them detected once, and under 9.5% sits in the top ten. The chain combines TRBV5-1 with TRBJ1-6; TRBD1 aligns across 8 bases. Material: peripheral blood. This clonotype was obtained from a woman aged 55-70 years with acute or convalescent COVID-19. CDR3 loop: CASSSGQGDNSPLHF. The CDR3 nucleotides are TGCGCCAGCAGCTCCGGACAGGGTGATAATTCACCCCTCCACTTT.